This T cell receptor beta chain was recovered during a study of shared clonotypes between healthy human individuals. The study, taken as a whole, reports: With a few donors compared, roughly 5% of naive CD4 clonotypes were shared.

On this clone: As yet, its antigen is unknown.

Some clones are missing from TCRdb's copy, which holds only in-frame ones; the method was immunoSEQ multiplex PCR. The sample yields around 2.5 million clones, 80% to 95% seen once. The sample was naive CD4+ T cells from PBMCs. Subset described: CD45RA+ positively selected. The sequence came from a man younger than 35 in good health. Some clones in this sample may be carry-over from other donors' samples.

CDR3 in DNA: TGTGCCAGCAGCGCCTCCGGGACAGCTCTCCCTCCCCTAGGGGGCTACACCTTC. This codes for CASSASGTALPPLGGYTF. The rearrangement uses TRBV9 and TRBJ1-2; 7 bases fit TRBD1. After removal of 3 bases from V and 8 bases from J, the junction contained 22 bases not matched to a gene. Germline assignment: CDR1 SGDLS and CDR2 YYNGEE. The CDR3 runs 18 residues.